This T cell receptor (beta chain) originates from a study of human T cells and chemical hapten exposure. About the study: The patch tests put 0.01% DPC on the skin of the upper back and were read 6 days later. Findings and caveats of the study: After DPC sensitization, TCRs above 1 in 1000 frequency showed no change. The formation of large CDR3 similarity clusters by expanded TCRs significantly exceeded that of controls.

This clonotype was observed a handful of times. Antigen unknown. The CDR3 contains 14 residues. Germline CDR1 is LGHNA and CDR2 is YSLEER. Trimming removed 1 base from V and 8 bases from J, with 12 bases in between. The time point is: patch test 2, 6 weeks after DPC sensitization. Described treatment: therapeutic diphenylcyclopropenone sensitization with weekly scalp DPC. Researchers sampled blood before each patch test went on. TCRdb ran MiXCR on the RACE reads and lists one entry per CDR3 protein. Among roughly 380,000 distinct CDR3 sequences listed, about 6% were seen once. J is TRBJ2-1 and V is TRBV4-3, with unresolved D. The TCR comes from a young woman with alopecia areata. Some clones in this sample may be carry-over from other donors' samples. Sequences were derived from whole blood, sampled in connection with sensitization to the hapten diphenylcyclopropenone (DPC). CDR3 in DNA: TGCGCCAGCAGCCAAGGGGATGTTCGGGATGAGCAGTTCTTC. This sequence encodes CASSQGDVRDEQFF.